The source of this TCR beta chain is a study of shared clonotypes between healthy human individuals. Broader study findings: Naive CD4 clonotypes overlapped across a few donors at around 4.7%.

As regards this clone: The antigen remains unidentified.

Positive CCR7 selection of CD45RO-negative cells yielded the naive CD8 cells, and terminally differentiated effector memory CD45RA+ cells were excluded. Trimming removed 0 bases from V and 4 bases from J, with 10 bases in between. This CDR3 has 15 residues. The germline V gene encodes CDR1 LNHDA and CDR2 SQIVND (reference sequence). Produced via immunoSEQ multiplex PCR; TCRdb's table is partial and in-frame only. The sample consists of about 1,900,000 clones, approximately 94% of them appearing once. Source material: naive CD8+ T cells sorted from blood. The receptor was derived from a man aged 18 to 35 in good health. This rearrangement joins TRBV19 to TRBJ1-5; weak D call: TRBD1 (5 bases). In DNA, the CDR3 is TGTGCCAGTAGTATAGATTTGGACAAGAATCAGCCCCAGCATTTT. Its translation is CASSIDLDKNQPQHF.